The T cell receptor (beta chain) described here comes from a study of blood T cell repertoires in COVID-19. CDR1 and CDR2 (germline): GTSNPN, SVGIG (reference sequence). V lost 3 bases to trimming and J lost 6 bases; unmatched junction nucleotides: 5. CDR3 length: 13 residues. The data were produced by immunoSEQ multiplex PCR, yet TCRdb's version contains in-frame clones alone and is incomplete. The sample lists about 210,000 clones, 92% occurring once. Material: peripheral blood. The sequence came from a young man with acute or convalescent COVID-19. The V and J genes are TRBV30 and TRBJ2-3, with 8 bases identical to TRBD1. CDR3 DNA sequence: TGTGCCTGGAGCGGACAGGGTTTGGATACGCAGTATTTT. It codes for CAWSGQGLDTQYF.